This T cell receptor beta chain was documented in a study of tumor and adjacent non-tumor tissue in lung cancer. Looking at the study overall: There were roughly 11 adenocarcinoma, 2 squamous cell carcinoma and 1 small cell lung cancer cases. Each sample yielded a few million productive TCRbeta reads on average. The study's findings and limits: In normal lung, the top 100 clones were significantly more dominant than in tumor. Compared with tumor, normal lung showed significantly lower TCR diversity.

TCRbeta libraries were built with three rounds of nested PCR, modified from ARM-PCR. Each CDR3 protein gets one entry after TCRdb re-called the multiplex PCR reads with MiXCR. The sample yields 98,000 or so distinct CDR3 sequences, about 80% seen once. Per the germline V gene, CDR1 is MNHNS and CDR2 is SASEGT. V was clipped by 7 bases and J by 16 bases, with 26 bases between them. This CDR3 has 14 amino acids. The template was RNA from unsorted bulk tissue. More than 3 cm separated this lung sample from the edge of the tumor. Note on this clonotype: The target antigen is unknown.

The clonotype originates from a man aged 60 to 75 with small cell lung cancer. Input material: distant non-tumor lung tissue. This rearrangement joins TRBV6-1 to TRBJ2-1, with D hard to call. CDR3 in amino acids: CASIFSWSRNEQFF. Here the CDR3 DNA reads TGTGCCAGCATCTTTAGCTGGAGTAGGAATGAACAATTCTTC.